These 23 T cell receptor beta chains were all obtained from the same sample, sequenced in a study of beta chain features in type 1 diabetes. General study points: For Type 1 diabetes patients, all four CD4+ subsets carried TCRB CDR3s that were moderately but significantly shorter.

The whole isolated RNA underwent reverse transcription, so sequencing captured expressed TCRB transcripts. Here immunoSEQ multiplex PCR was the method, and the copy in TCRdb shows in-frame clones only, minus some. This table holds about 160,000 clones, around 8% found once. These receptors are not linked to any known antigen. Input material: central memory CD4+ T cells from blood. These receptors were taken from a woman in her late teens or twenties with type 1 diabetes.

The chain is built from TRBV7-2 and TRBJ2-5; D is perhaps TRBD2 (6 bases). Trimming left V 5 bases short and J 5 bases short, with 12 bases between. The CDR3 loop spans 13 amino acids. Germline CDR1 reads SGHTA; CDR2 reads FQGNSA. The CDR3 region is CASSGDLRETQYF. Written as DNA, the CDR3 is TGTGCCAGCAGCGGGGACTTACGGGAGACCCAGTACTTC.

This clone appeared a few times. The chain combines TRBV7-9 with TRBJ1-2; the D gene is possibly TRBD1 (6 bases). The CDR3 runs to 14 residues. The V gene lost 5 bases and the J gene lost 8 bases, with 18 bases spanning the gap. Germline CDR1 is SEHNR and CDR2 is FQNEAQ (reference sequence). The CDR3 coding sequence is TGTGCCAGCAGCCCTCGGACAGACCTATACGGCTACACCTTC. Its translation is CASSPRTDLYGYTF. Full variable domain (outside the CDR3, taken from reference TRBV7-9 and TRBJ1-2): DTGVSQNPRHKITKRGQNVTFRCDPISEHNRLYWYRQTLGQGPEFLTYFQNEAQLEKSRLLSDRFSAERPKGSFSTLEIQRTEQGDSAMYLCASSPRTDLYGYTFGSGTRLTVV.

This clone showed up just a few times. The chain has TRBV2 and TRBJ2-5; no firm D call. The CDR3 loop spans 13 amino acids. CDR1 is SNHLY and CDR2 is FYNNEI in the germline V gene. V was pared by 0 bases and J by 12 bases, with 14 bases between. CDR3 DNA sequence: TGTGCCAGCAGTGAAGCTTCCGTTTCTCCCGAGTACTTC. It specifies CASSEASVSPEYF.

This clone has a handful of counts. This chain connects TRBV5-1 to TRBJ2-2, with TRBD1 identical over 9 bases. V was pared by 1 base and J by 7 bases, with 5 bases of the junction left unmatched. The CDR3 consists of 15 residues. Germline CDR1 and CDR2: SGHRS and YFSETQ. The CDR3 sequence is CASSLRTGGYGELFF. The CDR3 region has the DNA TGCGCCAGCAGCTTGAGAACAGGGGGCTACGGGGAGCTGTTTTTT.

A few counts support this clone. The rearrangement links TRBV5-4 to TRBJ2-7; TRBD2 matches 8 bases. V was clipped by 4 bases and J by 0 bases; unmatched bases: 9. The CDR3 sequence is 16 residues long. The germline V gene has CDR1 SGHNT and CDR2 YYREEE (reference sequence). CDR3 protein: CASSASGAGDSYEQYF. The CDR3 nucleotides read TGTGCCAGCAGCGCTAGTGGAGCGGGGGACTCCTACGAGCAGTACTTC. The full variable domain, rest sourced from reference TRBV5-4 and TRBJ2-7, is ETGVTQSPTHLIKTRGQQVTLRCSSQSGHNTVSWYQQALGQGPQFIFQYYREEENGRGNFPPRFSGLQFPNYSSELNVNALELDDSALYLCASSASGAGDSYEQYFGPGTRLTVT.

CDR3 sequence: CASSLVTANYGYTF. CDR3 bases: TGTGCCAGCAGCTTAGTTACTGCTAACTATGGCTACACCTTC. V is TRBV7-2 and J is TRBJ1-2; D is ambiguous. Germline V gene lookup returns CDR1 SGHTA and CDR2 FQGNSA. This CDR3 contains 14 residues. Trimming left V 1 base short and J 0 bases short, with 6 bases between. Full variable domain (remainder filled in from reference TRBV7-2 and TRBJ1-2): GAGVSQSPSNKVTEKGKDVELRCDPISGHTALYWYRQSLGQGLEFLIYFQGNSAPDKSGLPSDRFSAERTGGSVSTLTIQRTQQEDSAVYLCASSLVTANYGYTFGSGTRLTVV.

The chain couples TRBV4-3 to TRBJ2-1, with TRBD2 matching over 9 bases. J was trimmed by 8 bases and V by 4 bases; bases with no gene match: 15. The germline CDR1 and CDR2 sequences are LGHNA and YSLEER. The CDR3 is 17 residues long. Written as DNA, the CDR3 is TGCGCCAGCAGCCGCGGTTTCCTAGCGGGGTCCCGGGATGAGCAGTTCTTC. Translated, it gives CASSRGFLAGSRDEQFF.

This clone was counted a few times. This chain links TRBV7-2 with TRBJ2-3; TRBD2 aligns across 9 bases. J gave up 0 bases and V 3 bases, and 4 bases lay outside the gene matches. Germline CDR1 and CDR2: SGHTA and FQGNSA. This CDR3 comprises 16 residues. The CDR3 DNA reads as TGTGCCAGCAGCTTTTGGCTAGCGGGAAGCACAGATACGCAGTATTTT. This sequence encodes CASSFWLAGSTDTQYF.

This clone was counted a few times. The chain is built from TRBV18 and TRBJ1-5; D not certain. CDR1 is KGHSH, CDR2 LQKENI, per germline. V was shortened by 0 bases and J by 4 bases, with 16 bases between the two germline ends. The CDR3 runs to 17 residues. CDR3 sequence: CASSPPGSADLNQPQHF. CDR3 in DNA: TGTGCCAGCTCACCACCTGGCTCCGCGGATCTAAATCAGCCCCAGCATTTT.

The V gene is TRBV4-2, the J gene TRBJ1-1; possible D gene TRBD1, 5 bases. CDR3 size: 15 residues. From germline, CDR1 is LGHNA and CDR2 YNFKEQ. V dropped 0 bases and J dropped 4 bases, with 12 bases sitting between them. CDR3 in amino acids: CASSQDSQGGTEAFF. The DNA for the CDR3 is TGTGCCAGCAGCCAAGATTCCCAGGGAGGCACTGAAGCTTTCTTT.

This chain connects TRBV5-4 to TRBJ2-3; TRBD2 might be the D (5 bases). V was cut by 0 bases and J by 4 bases, with 21 bases left in between. The CDR3 contains 18 residues. Germline loops: CDR1 SGHNT, CDR2 YYREEE (reference sequence). CDR3 nucleotides: TGTGCCAGCAGCTTGGAACCCCATGGCTCGGGTAGCGCAGATACGCAGTATTTT. It encodes CASSLEPHGSGSADTQYF.

The chain couples TRBV11-2 to TRBJ2-1; 8 nucleotides match TRBD1. The J segment lost 7 bases and the V segment lost 5 bases, leaving 10 bases of the junction unmatched. The CDR3 covers 15 residues. The V gene's germline CDR1 is SGHAT and CDR2 FQNNGV. The CDR3 DNA reads as TGTGCCAGCAGCGCCCTCGGGACAGGCATTAATGAGCAGTTCTTC. It translates to CASSALGTGINEQFF. The full variable domain, its missing parts supplied by reference TRBV11-2 and TRBJ2-1, is EAGVAQSPRYKIIEKRQSVAFWCNPISGHATLYWYQQILGQGPKLLIQFQNNGVVDDSQLPKDRFSAERLKGVDSTLKIQPAKLEDSAVYLCASSALGTGINEQFFGPGTRLTVL.

This chain uses TRBV7-2 with TRBJ2-4, with 7 bases fitting TRBD1. This CDR3 spans 17 amino acids. V lost 4 bases, J lost 1 base, and 10 bases stayed unmatched. Germline V gene sequence: CDR1 SGHTA, CDR2 FQGNSA. The CDR3, as DNA: TGTGCCAGCAGCTCGTCGTATTACAGGGGCGCCAAAAACATTCAGTACTTC. Its protein product is CASSSSYYRGAKNIQYF. The whole variable domain, filled in from reference TRBV7-2 and TRBJ2-4, reads GAGVSQSPSNKVTEKGKDVELRCDPISGHTALYWYRQSLGQGLEFLIYFQGNSAPDKSGLPSDRFSAERTGGSVSTLTIQRTQQEDSAVYLCASSSSYYRGAKNIQYFGAGTRLSVL.

The CDR3, as DNA: TGTGCCATCAGTGAGTCCCCGCAGGCATCGGTTGACGAGCAGTACTTC. Its translation is CAISESPQASVDEQYF. This chain links TRBV10-3 with TRBJ2-7; D is undetermined. V was pared by 0 bases and J by 5 bases, with 17 bases between. The CDR3 has 16 amino acids. Germline-derived CDR1 and CDR2 are ENHRY and SYGVKD.

This clone was seen a handful of times. The chain links TRBV25-1 to TRBJ1-3, with a possible D match to TRBD1 (6 bases). The germline V gene has CDR1 MGHDK and CDR2 SYGVNS. The CDR3 loop spans 15 amino acids. V was clipped by 8 bases and J by 1 base, with 15 bases between them. Here the CDR3 reads CASGGAGGSGNTIYF. For the CDR3, the DNA is TGTGCCAGCGGGGGGGCCGGGGGATCTGGAAACACCATATATTTT.

In its sample, this clone was seen a few times. CDR3 nucleotide sequence: TGCGCCAGCAGCAATCCGGGACAGTCCAGAGATACGCAGTATTTT. Protein sequence: CASSNPGQSRDTQYF. This sequence joins TRBV10-1 and TRBJ2-3, with TRBD1 identical over 7 bases. Losses at the gene ends were 6 bases for V and 5 bases for J; bases not matched to a gene: 11. The CDR3 extends over 15 amino acids. Germline-derived CDR1 and CDR2 are WNHNN and SYGVQD (reference sequence).

This clone was counted between two and nine times. This sequence joins TRBV7-2 and TRBJ2-5, with 9 positions matching TRBD2. V shed 5 bases, J shed 5 bases, and the junction held 6 bases outside the gene matches. The CDR3 runs 14 residues. CDR1 and CDR2 (germline): SGHTA, FQGNSA. The CDR3 loop reads CASSTSGRTETQYF. The CDR3 DNA is TGTGCCAGCAGCACCAGCGGGAGGACTGAGACCCAGTACTTC.

The chain uses TRBV2 and TRBJ2-3; 8 bases fit TRBD1. Looked up from germline, CDR1 is SNHLY and CDR2 is FYNNEI. V lost 5 bases, J lost 3 bases, and 4 bases stayed unmatched. CDR3 size: 14 residues. In DNA, the CDR3 is TGTGCCAGCAGTCAGGGGGCGCGGACAGATACGCAGTATTTT. It is translated as CASSQGARTDTQYF.

The chain employs TRBV7-9 and TRBJ1-2, with D possibly being TRBD1 (5 bases). The CDR3 totals 15 residues. V was pared by 0 bases and J by 3 bases, with 11 bases between. From germline, CDR1 is SEHNR and CDR2 FQNEAQ (reference sequence). CDR3 sequence: CASSLAQGTDYGYTF. CDR3 nucleotide sequence: TGTGCCAGCAGCTTAGCGCAGGGAACCGACTATGGCTACACCTTC.

This chain links TRBV2 with TRBJ2-1; D unclear. Looked up from germline, CDR1 is SNHLY and CDR2 is FYNNEI. The CDR3 is 11 amino acids. V lost 6 bases and J 11 bases, leaving 11 bases between the germline ends. For the CDR3, the DNA is TGTGCCAGCAGCCCACTGGAGCAGCAGTTCTTC. Its translation: CASSPLEQQFF.

The chain recombines TRBV4-3 with TRBJ2-6; D gene ambiguous. V was cut by 1 base and J by 0 bases, with 4 bases left in between. The germline V gene has CDR1 LGHNA and CDR2 YSLEER. The length of the CDR3 is 15 residues. The CDR3 loop is CASSQVSSGANVLTF. As DNA, the CDR3 is TGCGCCAGCAGCCAAGTCTCCTCTGGGGCCAACGTCCTGACTTTC.

V gene TRBV19 combines with J gene TRBJ2-1; 8 positions match TRBD2. CDR1 and CDR2 (germline): LNHDA, SQIVND (reference sequence). The length of the CDR3 is 17 residues. V lost 5 bases, J lost 0 bases, and 9 bases stayed unmatched. The CDR3 loop reads CASSPPRLASSYNEQFF. Written as DNA, the CDR3 is TGTGCCAGTAGTCCACCCCGACTAGCGAGCTCCTACAATGAGCAGTTCTTC.

This chain uses TRBV9 with TRBJ1-2; no clear D gene. Between the trimmed V and J ends, which lost 0 bases and 7 bases, there was a span of 13 bases. CDR1 SGDLS and CDR2 YYNGEE come from the germline V gene. The CDR3 is 14 amino acids. CDR3 in DNA: TGTGCCAGCAGCGTAGAGGAGGGAGTCGCTGGCTACACCTTC. It specifies CASSVEEGVAGYTF.